The subject of this entry is one T cell receptor beta chain. Losses at the gene ends were 1 base for V and 5 bases for J; bases not matched to a gene: 1. CDR1 and CDR2 from the germline V gene are MGHRA and YSYEKL. The CDR3 spans 14 residues. This sample was included in a study of cytomegalovirus exposure and HLA in healthy donors. Vbeta (60) and Jbeta (13) primers were used in the PCR. Authors' data handling: In a later analysis, roughly 10 million of 65 million to 90 million unique beta chains occurred in at least two donors. TCRdb's table, derived via immunoSEQ multiplex PCR, lists solely in-frame clones and lacks some. V, J and clone size reflect that table, while D and trimming were determined from the DNA. The sample shows approximately 190,000 clones, approximately 78% of them seen only once.

V usage is TRBV4-1 and J usage is TRBJ1-2; 10 nucleotides match TRBD1. The sample was PBMCs. This clonotype was sampled from a woman aged 18-29 years in good health and CMV-seronegative. This CDR3 is CASSQGTGGYGYTF. Written as DNA, the CDR3 is TGCGCCAGCAGCCAAGGGACAGGGGGGTATGGCTACACCTTC.